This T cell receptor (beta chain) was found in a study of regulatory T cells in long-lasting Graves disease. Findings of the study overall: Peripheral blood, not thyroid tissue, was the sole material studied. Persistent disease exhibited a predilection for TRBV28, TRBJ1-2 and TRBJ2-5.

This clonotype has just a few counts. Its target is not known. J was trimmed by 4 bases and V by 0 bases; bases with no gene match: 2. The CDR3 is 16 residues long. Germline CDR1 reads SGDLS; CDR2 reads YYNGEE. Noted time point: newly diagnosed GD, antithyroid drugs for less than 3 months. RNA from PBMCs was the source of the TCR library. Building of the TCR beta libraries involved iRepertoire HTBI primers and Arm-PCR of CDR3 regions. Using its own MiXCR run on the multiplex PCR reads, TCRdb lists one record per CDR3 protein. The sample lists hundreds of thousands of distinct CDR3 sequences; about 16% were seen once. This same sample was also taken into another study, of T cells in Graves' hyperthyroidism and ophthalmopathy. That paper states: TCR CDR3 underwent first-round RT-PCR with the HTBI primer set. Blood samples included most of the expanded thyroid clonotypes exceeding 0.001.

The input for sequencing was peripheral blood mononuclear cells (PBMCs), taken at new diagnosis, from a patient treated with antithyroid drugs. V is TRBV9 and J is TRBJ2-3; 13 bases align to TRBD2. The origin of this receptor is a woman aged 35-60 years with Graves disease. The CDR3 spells CASSVGTSGGPDTQYF. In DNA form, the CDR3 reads TGTGCCAGCAGCGTAGGGACTAGCGGGGGCCCAGATACGCAGTATTTT.